The entry below describes one T cell receptor beta chain. The antigen is undetermined. The J segment lost 8 bases and the V segment lost 0 bases, leaving 5 bases of the junction unmatched. The CDR3 is 15 residues long. CDR1 WSHSY and CDR2 SAAADI come from the germline V gene. This entry comes from a study of T cells in Graves' hyperthyroidism and ophthalmopathy. Broader study findings: Most clonotypes that expanded in the thyroid above 0.001 also showed up in blood.

Amplification of TCR beta CDR3 regions used RNA as the template. TCR CDR3 regions were first amplified by RT-PCR with HTBI primers. TCRdb used MiXCR to reprocess the multiplex PCR reads, holding one entry per CDR3 protein. This table has about 700,000 distinct CDR3 sequences, just under 45% appearing once. The sequencing input was peripheral blood or thyroid tissue (not recorded which). The chain couples TRBV10-2 to TRBJ1-4; 8 bases match TRBD1. The sequence came from an adult man with Graves' disease, either hyperthyroidism or ophthalmopathy (not recorded which). The CDR3 sequence: CASSESGQGEEKLFF. The CDR3 nucleotides read TGCGCCAGCAGTGAGTCCGGACAGGGCGAGGAAAAACTGTTTTTT.